These 10 T cell receptor beta chains were sequenced from one sample in a study of blood T cells in healthy people across ages. Through a sample-barcoded 5' primer and a J-beta primer mix, a second PCR was run for roughly 7 to 11 cycles. TCRdb re-called the 5' RACE reads through MiXCR, storing one row per CDR3 protein. In the table there are 950,000 to 1,200,000 distinct CDR3 sequences, more than 30% of which are singletons. Sequenced material: blood. The source is a man between 18 and 29 years old in good health.

Regarding this clonotype: A much larger clone differs by one base, so this may be a read error. The chain carries TRBV7-2 and TRBJ2-1; D is ambiguous. CDR3 size: 13 residues. Germline CDR1 is SGHTA and CDR2 is FQGNSA. V was cut by 4 bases and J by 5 bases, with 9 bases left in between. CDR3 amino acids: CASSSGPNNEQFF. The CDR3 DNA reads as TGTGCCAGCAGCTCTGGGCCAAACAATGAGCAGTTCTTC.

The chain combines TRBV7-9 with TRBJ1-2; D is unclear. Trimming stripped 3 bases from V and 1 base from J, with 9 bases between. Per the germline V gene, CDR1 is SEHNR and CDR2 is FQNEAQ (reference sequence). This CDR3 has 14 residues. CDR3 coding DNA: TGTGCCAGCAGCTTGGCGGCAGTTAACTATGGCTACACCTTC. Protein: CASSLAAVNYGYTF. The full variable domain, with the rest looked up from reference TRBV7-9 and TRBJ1-2, is DTGVSQNPRHKITKRGQNVTFRCDPISEHNRLYWYRQTLGQGPEFLTYFQNEAQLEKSRLLSDRFSAERPKGSFSTLEIQRTEQGDSAMYLCASSLAAVNYGYTFGSGTRLTVV.

This clonotype turned up a few times. The chain links TRBV2 to TRBJ2-7, with D unresolved. The CDR3 totals 14 residues. The germline V gene has CDR1 SNHLY and CDR2 FYNNEI. Deletions cut 7 bases from V and 0 bases from J, with 13 bases between. The CDR3 sequence: CASTGDESSYEQYF. In nucleotides, the CDR3 is TGTGCCAGCACTGGCGACGAGAGCTCCTACGAGCAGTACTTC.

This clonotype was found a few times. This chain uses TRBV6-5 with TRBJ2-3, with 12 bases aligning to TRBD1. The CDR3 contains 19 residues. CDR1 and CDR2 (germline): MNHEY, SVGAGI. J was trimmed by 1 base and V by 0 bases; bases with no gene match: 8. The CDR3 DNA reads TGTGCCAGCAGTTACTCACCACCGGGACAGGGGGCTCGCACAGATACGCAGTATTTT. Its protein product is CASSYSPPGQGARTDTQYF.

The chain links TRBV11-2 to TRBJ2-3, with D perhaps being TRBD1 or TRBD2 (5 bases each). The V gene's germline CDR1 is SGHAT and CDR2 FQNNGV. The CDR3 has 16 residues. Trimming took off 2 bases at V and 4 bases at J, with 16 bases between the two ends. The CDR3 loop reads CASSLLSGPTADTQYF. Written as DNA, the CDR3 is TGTGCCAGCAGCTTATTATCGGGGCCGACAGCAGATACGCAGTATTTT. Complete variable domain (other parts from reference TRBV11-2 and TRBJ2-3): EAGVAQSPRYKIIEKRQSVAFWCNPISGHATLYWYQQILGQGPKLLIQFQNNGVVDDSQLPKDRFSAERLKGVDSTLKIQPAKLEDSAVYLCASSLLSGPTADTQYFGPGTRLTVL.

The chain uses TRBV6-2 or TRBV6-3 and TRBJ2-5, with no clear D. CDR1 MNHEY and CDR2 SVGEGT come from the germline V gene. The CDR3 sequence is 12 residues long. V was pared by 8 bases and J by 0 bases, with 7 bases between. The CDR3 DNA sequence: TGTGCCAGCTTTAACAACCAAGAGACCCAGTACTTC. The encoded protein is CASFNNQETQYF.

The chain carries TRBV4-1 and TRBJ2-1; TRBD2 matches at 13 bases. Germline V lookup: CDR1 MGHRA, CDR2 YSYEKL. V was pared by 4 bases and J by 9 bases, with 6 bases of the junction left unmatched. The CDR3 runs 15 residues. CDR3 DNA sequence: TGCGCCAGCAGCCGAGGACTAGCGGGAGTGGGTGAGCAGTTCTTC. It encodes CASSRGLAGVGEQFF.

The chain couples TRBV7-2 to TRBJ1-1; the D gene is possibly TRBD1 (5 bases). Trimming shortened V by 2 bases and J by 4 bases, and 14 bases separated the two germline ends. This CDR3 has 15 amino acids. Germline V gene data show CDR1 as SGHTA and CDR2 as FQGNSA. In DNA, the CDR3 is TGTGCCAGCAGCTTAAGGGCGGGGGAGGGCACTGAAGCTTTCTTT. It yields the protein CASSLRAGEGTEAFF.

The V call is TRBV27, the J call TRBJ2-1, with D possibly TRBD1 on 6 matching bases. Trimming stripped 6 bases from V and 0 bases from J, with 12 bases between. Germline V lookup: CDR1 MNHEY, CDR2 SMNVEV (reference sequence). The CDR3 extends over 15 amino acids. The CDR3 sequence: CASSAQGLSYNEQFF. The CDR3 bases are TGTGCCAGCAGCGCACAGGGCCTCTCCTACAATGAGCAGTTCTTC.

V usage is TRBV25-1 and J usage is TRBJ1-2, with D perhaps TRBD1 (5 bases). Germline CDR1 MGHDK, CDR2 SYGVNS. There are 15 residues in the CDR3. Trimming pared 3 bases from V and 7 bases from J, leaving 18 bases between. CDR3 sequence reads: CASSESGTRRGGYTF. CDR3 in DNA: TGTGCCAGCAGTGAGTCCGGGACCCGAAGGGGTGGCTACACCTTC.